A single sample is the source of the 32 T cell receptor beta chains below, sequenced in a study of T-cell reconstitution after alpha-beta-depleted transplantation in children. Unique molecular identifiers were built into the TCRbeta library. TCRdb re-called the PCR reads through MiXCR, storing one row per CDR3 protein. The data show 190,000 or so distinct CDR3 sequences, more than 14% seen once. Here the sequenced sample was PBMCs from the stem cell graft donor, taken from the stem cell graft. All receptors derive from a human donor who donated a stem cell graft to a child with acute lymphoblastic leukemia.

This clonotype was found many times. CDR3 in DNA: TGTGCCAGCAGCCGCGGACAGGGATTAACAGATACGCAGTATTTT. It translates to CASSRGQGLTDTQYF. The chain employs TRBV7-9 and TRBJ2-3; 8 bases line up with TRBD1. The germline CDR1 and CDR2 sequences are SEHNR and FQNEAQ (reference sequence). The CDR3 totals 15 residues. V was pared by 5 bases and J by 3 bases, with 7 bases of the junction left unmatched. The variable domain in full, with the rest retrieved from reference TRBV7-9 and TRBJ2-3, is DTGVSQNPRHKITKRGQNVTFRCDPISEHNRLYWYRQTLGQGPEFLTYFQNEAQLEKSRLLSDRFSAERPKGSFSTLEIQRTEQGDSAMYLCASSRGQGLTDTQYFGPGTRLTVL.

This clonotype was counted many times. The chain joins TRBV28 to TRBJ2-5, with D maybe TRBD2 (5 bases). Germline CDR1 is MDHEN and CDR2 is SYDVKM. The CDR3 spans 15 residues. Trimming pared 4 bases from V and 4 bases from J, leaving 16 bases between. The CDR3 DNA is TGTGCCAGCAGTTCGGGCGGGTCGGACGGAGAGACCCAGTACTTC. Translating it yields CASSSGGSDGETQYF.

This clonotype was counted at least ten times. The chain employs TRBV28 and TRBJ2-3; 7 nucleotides agree with TRBD1. This CDR3 region has 14 residues. V was pared by 7 bases and J by 0 bases, with 4 bases of the junction left unmatched. From germline, CDR1 is MDHEN and CDR2 SYDVKM. CDR3 bases: TGTGCCAGCATCCAAGGGGGCAGCACAGATACGCAGTATTTT. This encodes CASIQGGSTDTQYF.

At least ten counts were recorded for this clonotype. This rearrangement joins TRBV5-1 to TRBJ2-1; 11 nucleotides match TRBD2. J lost 10 bases, V lost 6 bases, and 3 bases had no gene match. The CDR3 contains 12 residues. The germline V gene has CDR1 SGHRS and CDR2 YFSETQ. As DNA, the CDR3 is TGCGCCAGCACCGGGACTAGCGGAGAGCAGTTCTTC. Its protein product is CASTGTSGEQFF.

This clonotype was recorded at least ten times. The V and J genes are TRBV3-1 and TRBJ1-1; tentative D call: TRBD1 (5 bases). CDR3 length: 17 amino acids. Trimming took off 4 bases at V and 5 bases at J, with 23 bases between the two ends. Germline values: CDR1 LGHDT, CDR2 YNNKEL (reference sequence). The CDR3 region has the DNA TGTGCCAGCAGCCCCGAATATTCGGGGACGGTGAGGACTGAAGCTTTCTTT. It encodes CASSPEYSGTVRTEAFF.

The sample holds many counts of this clonotype. The gene calls are TRBV5-1 and TRBJ2-3; D might be TRBD2 (6 bases). Germline lookup yields CDR1 SGHRS and CDR2 YFSETQ. Trimming cost V 0 bases and J 6 bases, with 11 bases left between them. CDR3 length: 14 residues. CDR3 amino acids: CASSLASVMDTQYF. CDR3 DNA sequence: TGCGCCAGCAGCTTGGCTAGCGTGATGGATACGCAGTATTTT. Combining the CDR3 with reference TRBV5-1 and TRBJ2-3 gives the whole variable domain KAGVTQTPRYLIKTRGQQVTLSCSPISGHRSVSWYQQTPGQGLQFLFEYFSETQRNKGNFPGRFSGRQFSNSRSEMNVSTLELGDSALYLCASSLASVMDTQYFGPGTRLTVL.

This clonotype has a count of ten or more. The chain carries TRBV20-1 and TRBJ2-3; 11 bases match TRBD2. The CDR3 has 14 amino acids. V was pared by 3 bases and J by 6 bases, with 5 bases of the junction left unmatched. Per germline, CDR1 DFQATT and CDR2 SNEGSKA (reference sequence). The CDR3 DNA reads TGCAGTGCTAGGTTTAGCGGGAGGGGGGATACGCAGTATTTT. It translates to CSARFSGRGDTQYF.

The chain uses TRBV6-6 and TRBJ1-1; tentative D call: TRBD1 (6 bases). The CDR3 totals 13 residues. CDR1 is MNHNY, CDR2 SVGAGI, per germline (reference sequence). The V end lost 0 bases, the J end lost 4 bases, and 6 bases lay between the germline ends. The CDR3 region is CASSYSTGTEAFF. The CDR3 DNA is TGTGCCAGCAGTTACTCGACAGGCACTGAAGCTTTCTTT.

This clonotype has a handful of counts. V gene TRBV5-6 combines with J gene TRBJ1-2; a weak D match, TRBD1 (5 bases). V was cut by 4 bases and J by 3 bases, with 16 bases left in between. The CDR3 extends over 15 amino acids. The germline V gene encodes CDR1 SGHDT and CDR2 YYEEEE. CDR3 bases: TGTGCCAGCAGCGGGGTTCTGGGACGGGACTATGGCTACACCTTC. Protein sequence: CASSGVLGRDYGYTF.

This clonotype was recorded at least ten times. This rearrangement joins TRBV28 to TRBJ2-3; possible D gene TRBD2, 6 bases. Germline V lookup: CDR1 MDHEN, CDR2 SYDVKM. V was trimmed by 9 bases and J by 0 bases, leaving 13 bases between them. The CDR3 is made up of 14 amino acids. CDR3 sequence reads: CARISGGSTDTQYF. The DNA for the CDR3 is TGTGCCAGGATTAGCGGAGGGAGCACAGATACGCAGTATTTT.

V and J are TRBV7-6 and TRBJ1-5; TRBD1 matches at 8 bases. The CDR3 contains 16 residues. V was pared by 1 base and J by 4 bases, with 6 bases of the junction left unmatched. Germline assignment: CDR1 SGHVS and CDR2 FNYEAQ. This chain's CDR3 is CASSLGNRGVNQPQHF. The CDR3 region has the DNA TGTGCCAGCAGCTTAGGCAACAGGGGGGTAAATCAGCCCCAGCATTTT.

This clonotype was detected ten times or more. The rearrangement uses TRBV5-1 and TRBJ1-1, with 7 bases aligning to TRBD1. V trimming: 3 bases; J trimming: 3 bases; junction bases outside the gene matches: 5. This CDR3 has 14 residues. Germline V gives CDR1 SGHRS, CDR2 YFSETQ. CDR3 amino acids: CASSYQTGDTEAFF. The CDR3 nucleotides are TGCGCCAGCAGCTACCAAACAGGGGACACTGAAGCTTTCTTT.

This clonotype occurred many times. The V and J genes are TRBV20-1 and TRBJ2-7; D remains ambiguous. V was clipped by 6 bases and J by 4 bases, with 19 bases between them. The CDR3 runs 14 residues. Germline V gene sequence: CDR1 DFQATT, CDR2 SNEGSKA (reference sequence). The CDR3 nucleotides are TGCAGTGCCTCCCCCGGTTGGGTGGGGTACGAGCAGTACTTC. Translating gives CSASPGWVGYEQYF.

This clonotype came up a few times. The chain has TRBV20-1 and TRBJ1-1; no firm D call. CDR1 is DFQATT, CDR2 SNEGSKA, per germline (reference sequence). The CDR3 runs to 10 residues. Trimming cost V 3 bases and J 8 bases, with 7 bases left between them. This CDR3 reads CSARMLEAFF. For the CDR3, the DNA is TGCAGTGCTAGGATGTTAGAAGCTTTCTTT.

The sample holds many counts of this clonotype. This chain uses TRBV5-5 with TRBJ2-7; D is possibly TRBD1 (6 bases). The CDR3 sequence is 15 residues long. Trimming shortened V by 4 bases and J by 1 base, and 15 bases separated the two germline ends. Per the germline V gene, CDR1 is SGHKS and CDR2 is YYEKEE (reference sequence). CDR3 amino acids: CASSPPWTESYEQYF. The CDR3 region has the DNA TGTGCCAGCAGCCCCCCGTGGACAGAGTCCTACGAGCAGTACTTC.

The genes are TRBV20-1 and TRBJ2-5, with TRBD2 matching 11 bases. V gave up 0 bases and J gave up 2 bases; unmatched junction bases: 8. The CDR3 spans 17 residues. Per the germline V gene, CDR1 is DFQATT and CDR2 is SNEGSKA (reference sequence). This chain's CDR3 is CSARDRRLAGRQETQYF. CDR3 nucleotides: TGCAGTGCTAGAGATCGGAGACTAGCGGGACGGCAAGAGACCCAGTACTTC.

This clonotype was found many times. The V gene is TRBV29-1, the J gene TRBJ1-2, with a weak D call TRBD1 (6 bases). CDR3 length: 12 residues. Trimming took 4 bases from V and 8 from J, leaving 14 bases between them. CDR1 and CDR2 from the germline V gene are SQVTM and ANQGSEA. The CDR3 loop reads CSVGRGSEGYTF. CDR3 in DNA: TGCAGCGTTGGTAGGGGGTCGGAAGGCTACACCTTC.

The genes are TRBV6-2 or TRBV6-3 and TRBJ1-1, with D perhaps matching TRBD1 (6 bases). V was clipped by 6 bases and J by 3 bases, with 20 bases between them. Germline lookup yields CDR1 MNHEY and CDR2 SVGEGT. The CDR3 contains 16 residues. This CDR3 is CASRTIGTPHDTEAFF. CDR3 DNA: TGTGCCAGCAGAACGATCGGGACACCCCACGACACTGAAGCTTTCTTT.

This clonotype has a count of ten or more. The V gene is TRBV5-1, the J gene TRBJ2-7, with 7 bases lining up with TRBD1. Germline CDR1 reads SGHRS; CDR2 reads YFSETQ. J lost 4 bases, V lost 0 bases, and 16 bases had no gene match. This CDR3 comprises 18 residues. The CDR3 spells CASSLVLRQGFVQYEQYF. For the CDR3, the DNA is TGCGCCAGCAGCTTGGTTTTGAGACAGGGATTTGTTCAGTACGAGCAGTACTTC.

The table lists this clonotype with many counts. The CDR3 protein is CSARDTAGEQYF. In DNA form, the CDR3 reads TGCAGTGCTAGAGATACCGCGGGAGAGCAGTACTTC. The gene calls are TRBV20-1 and TRBJ2-7; tentative D call: TRBD2 (6 bases). CDR1 and CDR2 from the germline V gene are DFQATT and SNEGSKA (reference sequence). The CDR3 covers 12 residues. V was trimmed by 0 bases and J by 7 bases, leaving 10 bases between them.

The rearrangement uses TRBV12-3 or TRBV12-4 and TRBJ2-2; 14 positions agree with TRBD2. V shed 5 bases, J shed 7 bases, and the junction held 9 bases outside the gene matches. The CDR3 has 17 residues. CDR3 region: CASSPQGLAGGGGELFF. The DNA for the CDR3 is TGTGCCAGCAGTCCCCAAGGACTAGCGGGAGGAGGCGGGGAGCTGTTTTTT.

This chain links TRBV10-3 with TRBJ2-7; 10 nucleotides match TRBD2. CDR3 length: 16 residues. After removal of 0 bases from V and 7 bases from J, the junction contained 9 bases not matched to a gene. Germline CDR1 ENHRY, CDR2 SYGVKD. DNA of the CDR3: TGTGCCATCAGTGAGTCTTTAACTAGCGGGATGGATGAGCAGTACTTC. Translated: CAISESLTSGMDEQYF.

This clonotype has ten or more counts. This chain connects TRBV28 to TRBJ1-1; maybe TRBD1 (5 bases). V dropped 2 bases and J dropped 6 bases, with 13 bases sitting between them. This CDR3 is 14 amino acids long. Germline CDR1 reads MDHEN; CDR2 reads SYDVKM. The CDR3 here is CASSLGHRVSEAFF. Written as DNA, the CDR3 is TGTGCCAGCAGTTTAGGACACCGGGTATCTGAAGCTTTCTTT. The full variable domain, its missing parts supplied by reference TRBV28 and TRBJ1-1, is DVKVTQSSRYLVKRTGEKVFLECVQDMDHENMFWYRQDPGLGLRLIYFSYDVKMKEKGDIPEGYSVSREKKERFSLILESASTNQTSMYLCASSLGHRVSEAFFGQGTRLTVV.

This clonotype was observed at least ten times. The rearrangement uses TRBV5-5 and TRBJ2-3; unclear D gene. Between the trimmed V and J ends, which lost 3 bases and 0 bases, there was a span of 14 bases. The CDR3 has 16 residues. The germline V gene encodes CDR1 SGHKS and CDR2 YYEKEE (reference sequence). CDR3 DNA: TGTGCCAGCAGCTCTCTGACTGGGTCTAGCACAGATACGCAGTATTTT. Residues: CASSSLTGSSTDTQYF.

This clonotype was found many times. The rearrangement links TRBV7-8 to TRBJ2-3; no clear D. CDR1 SGHVS and CDR2 FQNEAQ come from the germline V gene. CDR3 length equals 14 residues. Trimming took off 7 bases at V and 4 bases at J, with 15 bases between the two ends. The CDR3 loop reads CASKEPDSPDTQYF. The CDR3 nucleotides are TGTGCCAGCAAGGAGCCTGATTCTCCAGATACGCAGTATTTT.

This clonotype was found a few times. The chain recombines TRBV20-1 with TRBJ1-1, with D possibly matching TRBD1 (6 bases). The CDR3 covers 14 residues. Germline V gene sequence: CDR1 DFQATT, CDR2 SNEGSKA (reference sequence). The ends were cut back, 1 base at V and 0 bases at J, with 9 bases in the middle. The CDR3 DNA follows: TGCAGTGCTAGAGCGAACAGGGTGAACACTGAAGCTTTCTTT. Protein: CSARANRVNTEAFF.

This clonotype has ten or more counts. The genes are TRBV5-1 and TRBJ2-1, with TRBD2 matching 10 bases. The CDR3 has 17 residues. J was trimmed by 10 bases and V by 2 bases; bases with no gene match: 15. The germline V gene has CDR1 SGHRS and CDR2 YFSETQ. Written as DNA, the CDR3 is TGCGCCAGCAGCTTCGGAGCGGGAGGGCGGTACCAGAGCGAGCAGTTCTTC. Encoded protein: CASSFGAGGRYQSEQFF.

This clonotype was found many times. J is TRBJ2-7 and V is TRBV5-1; either TRBD1 or TRBD2 may fit D (5 bases each). CDR3 size: 16 residues. Germline assignment: CDR1 SGHRS and CDR2 YFSETQ. With 2 bases removed from V and 5 bases from J, the gap between germline ends came to 20 bases. The CDR3 reads CASSFLAGAGRDEQYF. In DNA form, the CDR3 reads TGCGCCAGCAGCTTTTTGGCCGGGGCGGGTCGGGACGAGCAGTACTTC. Variable domain in full (rest from reference TRBV5-1 and TRBJ2-7): KAGVTQTPRYLIKTRGQQVTLSCSPISGHRSVSWYQQTPGQGLQFLFEYFSETQRNKGNFPGRFSGRQFSNSRSEMNVSTLELGDSALYLCASSFLAGAGRDEQYFGPGTRLTVT.

This clonotype has at least ten counts. This chain joins TRBV4-1 and TRBJ2-5, with a tentative D call TRBD2 (5 bases). Trimming stripped 4 bases from V and 2 bases from J, with 14 bases between. The germline gives CDR1 MGHRA, CDR2 YSYEKL. CDR3 length: 15 amino acids. The CDR3 coding sequence is TGCGCCAGCAGCCCCCCCGATCAGCGGCAAGAGACCCAGTACTTC. It translates to CASSPPDQRQETQYF.

This chain joins TRBV5-1 and TRBJ1-1, with D perhaps matching TRBD1 (5 bases). Germline V gene data show CDR1 as SGHRS and CDR2 as YFSETQ. This CDR3 has 15 amino acids. V was shortened by 4 bases and J by 1 base, with 14 bases between the two germline ends. In DNA form, the CDR3 reads TGCGCCAGCAGCACCTCGGGGGGAGGGAACACTGAAGCTTTCTTT. Translation gives CASSTSGGGNTEAFF. Supplemented by reference TRBV5-1 and TRBJ1-1, the full variable domain reads KAGVTQTPRYLIKTRGQQVTLSCSPISGHRSVSWYQQTPGQGLQFLFEYFSETQRNKGNFPGRFSGRQFSNSRSEMNVSTLELGDSALYLCASSTSGGGNTEAFFGQGTRLTVV.

This clonotype was observed many times. The chain employs TRBV6-5 and TRBJ2-1; D possibly corresponds to TRBD1 (5 bases). CDR1 is MNHEY, CDR2 SVGAGI, per germline. The CDR3 spans 13 residues. V lost 2 bases and J 9 bases, leaving 11 bases between the germline ends. This chain's CDR3 is CASSYRTFGEQFF. Here the CDR3 DNA reads TGTGCCAGCAGTTACCGGACATTTGGTGAGCAGTTCTTC.

This clonotype appeared many times. The rearrangement uses TRBV7-9 and TRBJ2-5; a possible D gene is TRBD2 (7 bases). With 3 bases removed from V and 2 bases from J, the gap between germline ends came to 13 bases. Looked up from germline, CDR1 is SEHNR and CDR2 is FQNEAQ (reference sequence). CDR3 length: 15 amino acids. CDR3 coding DNA: TGTGCCAGCAGCTTCCGGGGGGCTGGGCAAGAGACCCAGTACTTC. This translates into CASSFRGAGQETQYF.